The present entry profiles one T cell receptor (beta chain) with its context. This clonotype has a count of ten or more. This receptor's antigen is unknown. No much larger clonotype is one base removed from it; base qualities were not supplied. This sample is part of a study of T cell repertoires in cytomegalovirus infection (dated by TCRdb to between 2017 and 2020). In terms of the full investigation: Donor HLA type was relevant to the analysis, as public TCR beta signatures indicated carriage of CMV infection together with the matching HLA type.

The CDR3 numbers 14 residues from cysteine through phenylalanine. The read is trimmed to its CDR3 DNA, 42 bases read in frame from base 1. The junction shows trimming of 6 bases on V and 5 bases on J, and the gene matches do not reach 9 bases of it. CDR1 and CDR2 were assigned from the germline V gene (reference sequence) as SEHNR and FQNEAQ. The investigation overall reported the following: In both this cohort and an independent roughly 400-donor cohort, the cumulative frequency of public TCR beta family members distinguished carriers of CMV infection plus the relevant HLA type. The ex vivo response was dominated by HLA-C-restricted CMV-specific TCR beta clonotypes, which also provided the single most frequent clonotype in two of eight donors.

Sequencing was performed on an Illumina HiSeq 1500. TCRdb trimmed public reads at Q25 via fastp, called clones via MiXCR and kept in-frame beta chains. Rows with a matching CDR3 protein are joined into one entry that keeps the most common DNA and genes. The sample contains 490,000 or so distinct CDR3 sequences, approximately 10% of them found a single time. The leading ten clones occupy roughly a tenth of the sample. The sequence derives from a human donor in good health (CMV status not recorded). Some clones in this sample may be carry-over from other donors' samples. The chain uses TRBV7-9 and TRBJ1-2, and 7 junctional nucleotides match TRBD1. The sequencing input was PBMCs. CDR3 sequence: CASRRGTDEYGYTF. The bases read TGTGCCAGCAGGCGAGGGACAGACGAATATGGCTACACCTTC.